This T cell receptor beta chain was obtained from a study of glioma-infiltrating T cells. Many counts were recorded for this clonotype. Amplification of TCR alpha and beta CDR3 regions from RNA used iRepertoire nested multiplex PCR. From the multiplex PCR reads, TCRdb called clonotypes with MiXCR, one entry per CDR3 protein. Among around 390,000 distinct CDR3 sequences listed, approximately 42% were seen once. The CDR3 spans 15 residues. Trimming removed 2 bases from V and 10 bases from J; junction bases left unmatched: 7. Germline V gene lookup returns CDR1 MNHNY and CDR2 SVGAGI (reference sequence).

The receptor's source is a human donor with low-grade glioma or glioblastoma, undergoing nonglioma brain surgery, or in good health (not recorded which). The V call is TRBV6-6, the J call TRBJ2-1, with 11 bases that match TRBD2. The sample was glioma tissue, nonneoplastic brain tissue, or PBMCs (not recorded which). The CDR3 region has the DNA TGTGCCAGCAGTTACACGGGACTAGCGGCCAAGGAGCAGTTCTTC. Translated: CASSYTGLAAKEQFF.